A single T cell receptor (beta chain) is shown here with its context. The data stem from a study of shared clonotypes between healthy human individuals. In germline, CDR1 is SGHRS, CDR2 YFSETQ. Trimming left V 1 base short and J 1 base short, with 8 bases between. CDR3 length: 14 residues. Clones were sequenced by immunoSEQ multiplex PCR, and TCRdb holds only the in-frame ones, with some missing. The sample includes around 1.6 million clones, roughly 98% seen only once; the top ten take about 0.45%. The TCR originated in a man aged 25-40 years in good health. The rearrangement joins TRBV5-1 to TRBJ2-5; the D gene could be TRBD1 or TRBD2 (5 bases each). The sample was naive CD4+ T cells sorted from blood. Subset specified: CD45RA+ positively selected. CDR3 in DNA: TGCGCCAGCAGCTTGTTTGGGGGCCAAGAGACCCAGTACTTC. This translates into CASSLFGGQETQYF.